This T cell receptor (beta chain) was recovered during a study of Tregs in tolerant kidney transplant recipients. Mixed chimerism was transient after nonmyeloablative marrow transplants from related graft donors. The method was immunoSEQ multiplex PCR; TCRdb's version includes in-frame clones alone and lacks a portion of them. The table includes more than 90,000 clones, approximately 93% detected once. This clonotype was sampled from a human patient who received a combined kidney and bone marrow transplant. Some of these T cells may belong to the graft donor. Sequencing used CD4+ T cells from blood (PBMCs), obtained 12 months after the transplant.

CDR3 loop: CASSIDRDRVTPWPNTEAFF. The CDR3 DNA follows: TGTGCCAGTAGTATAGACCGGGACAGGGTCACCCCTTGGCCTAACACTGAAGCTTTCTTT. This chain uses TRBV19 with TRBJ1-1, with 9 bases identical to TRBD1. Germline V gives CDR1 LNHDA, CDR2 SQIVND (reference sequence). The trim removed 0 bases at V and 2 bases at J, leaving 16 bases unmatched. The CDR3 consists of 20 residues.